This T cell receptor beta chain was documented in a study of T cells in Graves' hyperthyroidism and ophthalmopathy. Each diagnosis drew on symptoms, thyroxine, TRAb, thyroid ultrasound and orbital computed tomography findings. This clonotype came up many times. Its antigen is currently unknown. Amplification of TCR beta CDR3 regions was performed using RNA transcripts as template. First-round RT-PCR with HTBI primers amplified the TCR CDR3 region. TCRdb called the multiplex PCR reads again in MiXCR, with one record for every CDR3 protein. The profile shows under 200,000 distinct CDR3 sequences, 9.4% of them singletons. Findings and limits, study-wide: Peripheral blood also featured most of the thyroid clonotypes expanded above 0.001. Researchers report that a 13 V-J model separated ophthalmopathy from stable hyperthyroidism.

The sequenced sample was blood. This receptor was taken from a woman aged 18-30 years with Graves' hyperthyroidism that later progressed to Graves' ophthalmopathy.

The CDR3 region has the DNA TGTGCCAGCACTGGGCAAGCGGTGGGGCAGTACTTC. Amino acids: CASTGQAVGQYF. The chain carries TRBV2 and TRBJ2-7, with TRBD2 as a possible D gene (5 bases). From germline, CDR1 is SNHLY and CDR2 FYNNEI. This CDR3 has 12 amino acids. Between the trimmed V and J ends, which lost 7 bases and 9 bases, there was a span of 16 bases.